One and the same sample provided the 3 T cell receptor beta chains below, sequenced in a study of memory CD4+ T cells and cytomegalovirus serostatus. Libraries were prepared by immunoSEQ multiplex PCR; TCRdb keeps only in-frame clonotypes and omits some of them. Altogether under 55,000 clones are present, around 83% being singletons, with the ten largest covering 1.5% to 2.5%. Single viable CD3+CD4+CD8-CD45RO+ cells were sorted as the memory CD4+ T cells. The sequenced material came from memory CD4+ T cells from blood. These receptors came from an adult in good health and CMV-seropositive.

The genes are TRBV7-9 and TRBJ2-3; the D is unclear. CDR1 and CDR2 from the germline V gene are SEHNR and FQNEAQ (reference sequence). Deletions cut 6 bases from V and 2 bases from J, with 12 bases between. CDR3 length: 14 amino acids. In nucleotides, the CDR3 is TGTGCCAGCAGTTGGTGGTCCCTCACAGATACGCAGTATTTT. It codes for CASSWWSLTDTQYF.

V gene TRBV6-1 combines with J gene TRBJ2-1, with 7 nucleotides matching TRBD2. Germline CDR1 and CDR2: MNHNS and SASEGT. The ends lost 4 bases at V and 5 bases at J; junction bases unmatched: 8. The CDR3 is 15 amino acids. Written as DNA, the CDR3 is TGTGCCAGCAGTGCATCTTCTAGCGGTCACAATGAGCAGTTCTTC. This gives the protein CASSASSSGHNEQFF.

The V call is TRBV6-6, the J call TRBJ2-1; D uncertain. CDR3 length: 15 residues. With 6 bases removed from V and 4 bases from J, the gap between germline ends came to 16 bases. CDR1 and CDR2 from the germline V gene are MNHNY and SVGAGI (reference sequence). CDR3 amino acids: CASSSPFGSYNEQFF. CDR3 nucleotides: TGTGCCAGCAGCTCCCCCTTTGGTTCTTACAATGAGCAGTTCTTC.